A selection of T cell receptor beta chains follows, all from one sample in a study of blood T cell repertoires in COVID-19. Here immunoSEQ multiplex PCR was the method, and the copy in TCRdb shows in-frame clones only, minus some. This sample has roughly 100,000 clones, with roughly 83% found just once. Sequencing used peripheral blood. These receptors were taken from a woman older than 75 with active or convalescent COVID-19. CDR3s leave out the opening cysteine and the closing phenylalanine or tryptophan.

V: TRBV29-1
J: TRBJ1-2
CDR3: STRDSGYGYT

V: TRBV7-3
J: TRBJ1-6
CDR3: ASSLGTGATNSPLH

V: TRBV7-2
J: TRBJ1-2
CDR3: ASSSKPLPYGYT

V: TRBV30
J: TRBJ2-7
CDR3: AWSPPYRTSGTYEQY

V: TRBV9
J: TRBJ1-3
CDR3: ASSVKAGNSGNTIY

V: TRBV13
J: TRBJ2-7
CDR3: ASSLEGRPGVEQY

V: TRBV19
J: TRBJ1-3
CDR3: ASTRQGVSAGNTIY

V: TRBV19
J: TRBJ2-1
CDR3: ASSVNSGGYYNEQF

V: TRBV2
J: TRBJ1-5
CDR3: ASSAEGAGQPQH

V: TRBV15
J: TRBJ2-2
CDR3: ATSRGGIGYTGELF

V: TRBV2
J: TRBJ1-2
CDR3: ASSGVNYGYT

V: TRBV3-1/TRBV3-2
J: TRBJ2-1
CDR3: ASSPGLAGNEQF

V: TRBV9
J: TRBJ2-7
CDR3: ASSVSSGAYYEQY

V: TRBV14
J: TRBJ2-7
CDR3: ASALAGAGGLYEQY

V: TRBV28
J: TRBJ1-5
CDR3: ASSLPVYNQPQH

V: TRBV3-1/TRBV3-2
J: TRBJ1-4
CDR3: ASSQASGTSSKLF

V: TRBV13
J: TRBJ1-1
CDR3: ASSLAFRRDYSEAF

V: TRBV11-2
J: TRBJ1-3
CDR3: ASTPSGGNTIY

V: TRBV2
J: TRBJ2-3
CDR3: ASRLRLAALSDTQY

V: TRBV7-3
J: TRBJ2-7
CDR3: ASSADREDEQY

V: TRBV12-3/TRBV12-4
J: TRBJ1-1
CDR3: ASSFQMNTEAF

V: TRBV18
J: TRBJ2-2
CDR3: ASSPYGGADTGELF

V: TRBV7-9
J: TRBJ2-7
CDR3: ASSLSDSAYEQY

V: TRBV18
J: TRBJ1-1
CDR3: ASSPVPGQGRNTEAF

V: TRBV7-6
J: TRBJ1-3
CDR3: ASSLGGSGNTIY